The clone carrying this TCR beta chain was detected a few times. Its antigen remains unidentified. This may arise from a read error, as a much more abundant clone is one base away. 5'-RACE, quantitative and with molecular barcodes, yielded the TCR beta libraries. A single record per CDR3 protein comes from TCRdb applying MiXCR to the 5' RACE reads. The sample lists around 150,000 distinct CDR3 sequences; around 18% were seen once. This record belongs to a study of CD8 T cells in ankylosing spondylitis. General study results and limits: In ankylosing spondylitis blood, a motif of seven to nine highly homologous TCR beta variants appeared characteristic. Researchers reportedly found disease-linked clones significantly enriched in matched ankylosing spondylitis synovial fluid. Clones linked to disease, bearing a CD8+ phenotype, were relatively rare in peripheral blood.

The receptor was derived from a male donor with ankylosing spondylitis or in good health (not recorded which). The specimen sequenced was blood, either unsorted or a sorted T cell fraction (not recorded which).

CDR3 sequence (DNA): TGCGCCAGCAGCTTGGGACAGAGCTACGAGCAGTACTTC. Translation gives CASSLGQSYEQYF. This chain connects TRBV5-1 to TRBJ2-7; a weak D match, TRBD1 (5 bases). This CDR3 region has 13 residues. Trimming left V 0 bases short and J 3 bases short, with 7 bases between. In germline, CDR1 is SGHRS, CDR2 YFSETQ.